The 11 T cell receptor beta chains in this list originate from one sample, sequenced in a study of blood T cell repertoires in COVID-19. Produced via immunoSEQ multiplex PCR; TCRdb's table is partial and in-frame only. Found here are over 150,000 clones, about four fifths of them singletons; the top ten hold approximately 30%. The sample consisted of peripheral blood. The receptors shown here come from a woman in her sixties with acute or convalescent COVID-19.

The chain joins TRBV7-3 to TRBJ1-4; TRBD1 matches at 7 bases. Germline assignment: CDR1 SGHTA and CDR2 FQGTGA. The ends lost 5 bases at V and 5 bases at J; junction bases unmatched: 8. This CDR3 spans 15 amino acids. As DNA, the CDR3 is TGTGCCAGCAGCCGGATGGCGGGACAGAATGAAAAACTGTTTTTT. Its translation is CASSRMAGQNEKLFF.

The chain uses TRBV12-5 and TRBJ2-7, with 7 positions matching TRBD1. The CDR3 contains 16 residues. Germline loops: CDR1 LGHNT, CDR2 FRNRAP. With 5 bases clipped from V and 1 base from J, the junction kept 11 bases outside the gene matches. The DNA of the CDR3 is TGTGCTAGTGGTGCCACATCGGGACAGTATTCCTACGAGCAGTACTTC. Translated: CASGATSGQYSYEQYF.

This clone came up a few times. The chain joins TRBV9 to TRBJ1-6; 9 nucleotides line up with TRBD1. The CDR3 runs to 14 residues. The V gene end was trimmed by 4 bases and the J gene end by 11 bases; junction bases not matched to a gene: 7. CDR1 and CDR2 (germline): SGDLS, YYNGEE. The CDR3 protein is CASSLDRGGPPLHF. The CDR3 region has the DNA TGTGCCAGCAGCCTCGACAGGGGGGGACCACCCCTCCACTTT. Full variable domain (remainder filled in from reference TRBV9 and TRBJ1-6): DSGVTQTPKHLITATGQRVTLRCSPRSGDLSVYWYQQSLDQGLQFLIQYYNGEERAKGNILERFSAQQFPDLHSELNLSSLELGDSALYFCASSLDRGGPPLHFGNGTRLTVT.

The rearrangement joins TRBV30 to TRBJ2-1; D not certain. V shed 2 bases and J shed 8 bases, with 7 bases lying between them. The germline CDR1 and CDR2 sequences are GTSNPN and SVGIG (reference sequence). The CDR3 sequence is 11 residues long. The CDR3 DNA sequence: TGTGCCTGGAGTACCAGATATGAGCAGTTCTTC. Translated: CAWSTRYEQFF.

This clone was observed a single time. The V call is TRBV19, the J call TRBJ2-6; the D gene is possibly TRBD2 (6 bases). Germline CDR1 reads LNHDA; CDR2 reads SQIVND (reference sequence). V was trimmed by 4 bases and J by 0 bases, leaving 13 bases between them. This CDR3 is 17 amino acids long. The CDR3 coding sequence is TGTGCCAGTAGTAGGGGACTGCTAAACTCTGGGGCCAACGTCCTGACTTTC. This encodes CASSRGLLNSGANVLTF.

This chain links TRBV30 with TRBJ1-2; 8 bases agree with TRBD1. V shed 2 bases and J 8 bases; nucleotides not matched to a gene: 13. Germline CDR1 is GTSNPN and CDR2 is SVGIG (reference sequence). The CDR3 runs to 15 residues. The CDR3 DNA reads as TGTGCCTGGAGTCCCGCGGGCAGGGGGCAACGGGGCTACACCTTC. Protein: CAWSPAGRGQRGYTF. The entire variable domain, with the rest obtained from reference TRBV30 and TRBJ1-2, is as follows: SQTIHQWPATLVQPVGSPLSLECTVEGTSNPNLYWYRQAAGRGLQLLFYSVGIGQISSEVPQNLSASRPQDRQFILSSKKLLLSDSGFYLCAWSPAGRGQRGYTFGSGTRLTVV.

This chain joins TRBV9 and TRBJ2-1; D gene ambiguous. CDR1 is SGDLS and CDR2 is YYNGEE in the germline V gene. Trimming shortened V by 0 bases and J by 8 bases, and 21 bases separated the two germline ends. The CDR3 contains 17 residues. CDR3 region: CASSVVRETAIWDEQFF. The CDR3 nucleotides are TGTGCCAGCAGCGTAGTGCGAGAGACTGCCATATGGGATGAGCAGTTCTTC.

This chain connects TRBV11-1 to TRBJ1-6, with D possibly matching TRBD1 (6 bases). The germline CDR1 and CDR2 sequences are SGHAT and FQDESV (reference sequence). This CDR3 region has 16 residues. V dropped 5 bases and J dropped 2 bases, with 13 bases sitting between them. The CDR3 is CASSARQGPYNSPLHF. As DNA, the CDR3 is TGTGCCAGCAGCGCCCGGCAGGGGCCCTATAATTCACCCCTCCACTTT.

The chain carries TRBV6-2 or TRBV6-3 and TRBJ1-5, with TRBD1 matching 9 bases. Looked up from germline, CDR1 is MNHEY and CDR2 is SVGEGT. The V gene end was trimmed by 6 bases and the J gene end by 5 bases; junction bases not matched to a gene: 11. The CDR3 has 16 amino acids. The CDR3 DNA reads TGTGCCAGCAGCCTCCTAACAGGGGGCGCGCATCAGCCCCAGCATTTT. Amino acid sequence: CASSLLTGGAHQPQHF.

V is TRBV10-2 and J is TRBJ2-7, with 7 bases matching TRBD1. Germline V gene data show CDR1 as WSHSY and CDR2 as SAAADI. The CDR3 contains 13 residues. The V and J ends lost 6 bases and 1 base, in that order; junction bases with no gene match: 3. CDR3 nucleotide sequence: TGCGCCAGCAGAACGGGACAGTCCTACGAGCAGTACGTC. This encodes CASRTGQSYEQYV.

The chain employs TRBV28 and TRBJ2-1; 9 bases fit TRBD1. There are 19 residues in the CDR3. Germline values: CDR1 MDHEN, CDR2 SYDVKM. The junction had 18 bases not matched to a gene; V was cut back by 0 bases and J by 9 bases. The CDR3 nucleotides read TGTGCCAGCAGTTTATGGGGGGCCAATACAGGGGGCCAACGGGGTGAGCAGTTCTTC. Translating it yields CASSLWGANTGGQRGEQFF.